These 14 T cell receptor beta chains were all obtained from the same sample, sequenced in a study of human T cells and chemical hapten exposure. TCRdb independently ran MiXCR on the RACE reads; one entry per CDR3 protein. The sample yields some 90,000 distinct CDR3 sequences, more than 9.5% seen once. The time point: patch test 2, 6 weeks after DPC sensitization. Treatment denoted: therapeutic diphenylcyclopropenone sensitization with weekly scalp DPC. Specimen: whole blood, collected in connection with sensitization to the hapten diphenylcyclopropenone (DPC). The receptors come from a woman aged 40 to 49 with alopecia areata. Some clones in this sample may be carry-over from other donors' samples.

The chain joins TRBV12-3 or TRBV12-4 to TRBJ1-6; D unclear. The CDR3 has 16 residues. V shed 0 bases and J shed 9 bases, with 15 bases lying between them. Written as DNA, the CDR3 is TGTGCCAGCAGTTTAGCGCCGGGGAACCGACGTTCACCCCTCCACTTT. Its translation is CASSLAPGNRRSPLHF.

This clonotype has more than one count but fewer than ten. The chain uses TRBV27 and TRBJ2-3; 9 bases match TRBD1. CDR1 is MNHEY, CDR2 SMNVEV, per germline (reference sequence). The CDR3 runs to 14 residues. J gave up 5 bases and V 6 bases, and 6 bases lay outside the gene matches. CDR3 nucleotides: TGTGCCAGCAGACCGGACAGGGGATTAGATACGCAGTATTTT. Its protein is CASRPDRGLDTQYF.

This clonotype appeared many times. V gene TRBV5-4 combines with J gene TRBJ1-2; D call uncertain. Germline CDR1 is SGHNT and CDR2 is YYREEE (reference sequence). The CDR3 has 14 amino acids. Trimming left V 4 bases short and J 1 base short, with 11 bases between. CDR3 in DNA: TGTGCCAGCAGCGCAGGACTACGTAACTATGGCTACACCTTC. This translates into CASSAGLRNYGYTF.

This clonotype was recorded a few times. J is TRBJ1-2 and V is TRBV6-2 or TRBV6-3, with 9 nucleotides matching TRBD1. This CDR3 region has 15 residues. Germline assignment: CDR1 MNHEY and CDR2 SVGEGT. The V segment lost 6 bases and the J segment 4 bases; nucleotides outside the gene matches: 9. CDR3 in amino acids: CASRKTGTGTYGYTF. The DNA for the CDR3 is TGTGCCAGCAGAAAAACCGGGACAGGGACCTATGGCTACACCTTC.

This chain links TRBV2 with TRBJ1-5; D gene unclear. This CDR3 is 13 amino acids long. The V end lost 7 bases, the J end lost 2 bases, and 9 bases lay between the germline ends. Per germline, CDR1 SNHLY and CDR2 FYNNEI. The CDR3 protein is CASTSDGNQPQHF. The CDR3 nucleotides read TGTGCCAGCACCTCGGACGGCAATCAGCCCCAGCATTTT.

This clonotype has at least ten counts. V gene TRBV3-1 combines with J gene TRBJ2-3, with 10 positions matching TRBD2. Germline V gene lookup returns CDR1 LGHDT and CDR2 YNNKEL (reference sequence). This CDR3 has 17 amino acids. Trimming cost V 4 bases and J 0 bases; bases outside gene matches: 7. CDR3 DNA: TGTGCCAGCAGCCCGCATACTAGCGGGACTAGCACAGATACGCAGTATTTT. Translated: CASSPHTSGTSTDTQYF.

This clonotype was counted a single time. This may arise from a read error, as a much more abundant clone is one base away. The chain is built from TRBV3-1 and TRBJ2-1, with 7 bases matching TRBD1. Germline V gene data show CDR1 as LGHDT and CDR2 as YNNKEL (reference sequence). This CDR3 has 15 amino acids. Written as DNA, the CDR3 is TGTGCCAGCAGCCAAGGACAGGGCCCCTTAGATGAGCTGTTCTTC. Amino acid sequence: CASSQGQGPLDELFF.

The gene calls are TRBV9 and TRBJ2-2; 9 nucleotides align to TRBD2. Germline assignment: CDR1 SGDLS and CDR2 YYNGEE. J lost 4 bases, V lost 0 bases, and 13 bases had no gene match. This CDR3 is built from 19 residues. The CDR3 here is CASSVVPTAASGATGELFF. The CDR3 DNA reads as TGTGCCAGCAGCGTAGTGCCCACGGCGGCTAGCGGGGCCACCGGGGAGCTGTTTTTT.

In its sample, this clonotype was seen many times. The chain joins TRBV7-8 to TRBJ2-5; D is possibly TRBD1 or TRBD2 (5 bases each). The CDR3 has 19 residues. Between the trimmed V and J ends, which lost 5 bases and 4 bases, there was a span of 29 bases. Germline values: CDR1 SGHVS, CDR2 FQNEAQ. DNA for the CDR3: TGTGCCAGCAGCCACTGGGGACCCACTGAGGGCCGGATGACAGAGACCCAGTACTTC. It encodes CASSHWGPTEGRMTETQYF.

Ten or more counts support this clonotype. This sequence joins TRBV6-6 and TRBJ1-3; no clear D. Germline V gene sequence: CDR1 MNHNY, CDR2 SVGAGI (reference sequence). V lost 3 bases to trimming and J lost 4 bases, with 10 bases between them. CDR3 length equals 14 residues. The CDR3 here is CASSYGVSGNTIYF. In DNA, the CDR3 is TGTGCCAGCAGTTATGGAGTTAGCGGAAACACCATATATTTT.

This clonotype was counted at least ten times. The CDR3 DNA is TGTGCCAGCAGCCCCGCCGCGACAGGGCGCGGCTATGGCTACACCTTC. Translation: CASSPAATGRGYGYTF. The chain couples TRBV7-2 to TRBJ1-2; 7 bases line up with TRBD1. The CDR3 contains 16 residues. V dropped 5 bases and J dropped 4; count of bases not matched to a gene: 13. Germline V gene data show CDR1 as SGHTA and CDR2 as FQGNSA.

There are many counts of this clonotype. This chain joins TRBV7-2 and TRBJ2-1; 8 nucleotides align to TRBD1. The V and J ends lost 2 bases and 3 bases, in that order; junction bases with no gene match: 6. Germline V gene data show CDR1 as SGHTA and CDR2 as FQGNSA. The CDR3 covers 16 residues. DNA for the CDR3: TGTGCCAGCAGCTTACAGACAGGGGCGATCTACAATGAGCAGTTCTTC. Amino acid sequence: CASSLQTGAIYNEQFF.

This clonotype has just a few counts. The V and J genes are TRBV7-2 and TRBJ2-1; TRBD2 matches 10 bases. There are 15 residues in the CDR3. V trimming: 4 bases; J trimming: 6 bases; junction bases outside the gene matches: 6. Germline lookup yields CDR1 SGHTA and CDR2 FQGNSA. CDR3 in DNA: TGTGCCAGCAGCTCCAGCGGGGGGGCGGGCAATGAGCAGTTCTTC. Residues: CASSSSGGAGNEQFF.

This clonotype has more than one count but fewer than ten. The chain employs TRBV20-1 and TRBJ1-1, with D unresolved. V lost 5 bases and J lost 1, with 5 bases in between. CDR1 DFQATT and CDR2 SNEGSKA come from the germline V gene (reference sequence). The CDR3 loop spans 11 amino acids. The CDR3 nucleotides are TGCAGTGCTCTCCGGAACACTGAAGCTTTCTTT. Translated, it gives CSALRNTEAFF.